These 6 T cell receptor beta chains were sequenced from one sample in a study of cytomegalovirus exposure and HLA in healthy donors. Method: immunoSEQ multiplex PCR; TCRdb's copy keeps in-frame clones and lacks some. The sample records 150,000 to 200,000 clones, around 84% being singletons. Sequenced sample: PBMCs. Source of these receptors: a man aged 18 to 35 in good health and CMV-seropositive.

This clone showed up just once. The genes are TRBV5-1 and TRBJ2-7; 8 nucleotides line up with TRBD2. The ends lost 4 bases at V and 5 bases at J; junction bases unmatched: 8. From germline, CDR1 is SGHRS and CDR2 YFSETQ. This CDR3 has 14 amino acids. The CDR3 nucleotides are TGCGCCAGCAGCCCCCGGGGAGCGGGAGACGAGCAGTACTTC. Its translation: CASSPRGAGDEQYF.

V gene TRBV7-3 combines with J gene TRBJ1-1; D remains unclear. V gave up 4 bases and J gave up 4 bases, with 13 bases separating them. CDR1 and CDR2 (germline): SGHTA, FQGTGA. The CDR3 sequence is 14 residues long. The CDR3 DNA reads as TGTGCCAGCAGCTCCCCCTCGACGGGCACTGAAGCTTTCTTT. This gives the protein CASSSPSTGTEAFF.

The gene calls are TRBV11-3 and TRBJ2-2; possibly TRBD1 for D (5 bases). The germline V gene has CDR1 SGHNT and CDR2 YENEEA. The CDR3 covers 13 residues. V was cut by 5 bases and J by 4 bases, with 8 bases left in between. The CDR3 spells CASSVGRTGELFF. The CDR3 DNA is TGTGCCAGCAGCGTGGGGCGCACCGGGGAGCTGTTTTTT.

The V and J genes are TRBV29-1 and TRBJ2-7, with D uncertain. CDR3 length: 11 residues. The V and J ends lost 3 bases and 2 bases respectively, with 5 bases between them. Germline-derived CDR1 and CDR2 are SQVTM and ANQGSEA. CDR3 DNA sequence: TGCAGCGTTGATAATGCCTACGAGCAGTACTTC. Translated, it gives CSVDNAYEQYF.

V usage is TRBV13 and J usage is TRBJ2-7; perhaps TRBD2 as D (5 bases). The CDR3 is made up of 15 amino acids. With 1 base removed from V and 7 bases from J, the gap between germline ends came to 17 bases. Germline lookup yields CDR1 PRHDT and CDR2 FYEKMQ (reference sequence). CDR3 sequence: CASSLEVASLDEQYF. Written as DNA, the CDR3 is TGTGCCAGCAGCTTAGAGGTAGCGAGCCTCGATGAGCAGTACTTC.

This chain connects TRBV5-6 to TRBJ2-6, with D perhaps matching TRBD2 (5 bases). V lost 4 bases, J lost 0 bases, and 8 bases lay in between. CDR1 and CDR2 (germline): SGHDT, YYEEEE. The CDR3 runs to 15 residues. CDR3 bases: TGTGCCAGCAGCCTTCGGGGCTCTGGGGCCAACGTCCTGACTTTC. Translated, it gives CASSLRGSGANVLTF.